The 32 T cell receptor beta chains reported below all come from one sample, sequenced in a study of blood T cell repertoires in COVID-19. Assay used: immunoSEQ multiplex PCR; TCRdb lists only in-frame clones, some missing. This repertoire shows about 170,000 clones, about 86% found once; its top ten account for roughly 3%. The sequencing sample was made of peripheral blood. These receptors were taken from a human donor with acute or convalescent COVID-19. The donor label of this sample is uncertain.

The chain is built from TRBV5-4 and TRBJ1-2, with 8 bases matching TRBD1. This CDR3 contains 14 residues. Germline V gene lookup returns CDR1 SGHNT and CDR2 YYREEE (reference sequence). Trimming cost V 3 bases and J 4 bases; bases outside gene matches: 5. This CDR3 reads CASSSLDRVYGYTF. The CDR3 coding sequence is TGTGCCAGCAGCTCCCTGGACAGGGTCTATGGCTACACCTTC. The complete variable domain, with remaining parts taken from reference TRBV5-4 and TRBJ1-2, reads ETGVTQSPTHLIKTRGQQVTLRCSSQSGHNTVSWYQQALGQGPQFIFQYYREEENGRGNFPPRFSGLQFPNYSSELNVNALELDDSALYLCASSSLDRVYGYTFGSGTRLTVV.

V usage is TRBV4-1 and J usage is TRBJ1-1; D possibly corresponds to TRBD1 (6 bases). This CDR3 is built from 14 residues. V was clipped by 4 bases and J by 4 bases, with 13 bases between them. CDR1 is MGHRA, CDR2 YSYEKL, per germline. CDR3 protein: CASSRAGASTEAFF. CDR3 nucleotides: TGCGCCAGCAGCCGAGCAGGGGCCTCCACTGAAGCTTTCTTT.

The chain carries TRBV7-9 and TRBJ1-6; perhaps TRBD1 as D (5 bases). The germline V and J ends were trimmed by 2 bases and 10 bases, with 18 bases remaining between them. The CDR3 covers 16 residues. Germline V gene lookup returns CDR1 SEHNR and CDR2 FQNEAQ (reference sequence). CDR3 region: CASSLFAGFWWSPLHF. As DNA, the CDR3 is TGTGCCAGCAGCTTATTTGCAGGGTTTTGGTGGTCACCCCTCCACTTT. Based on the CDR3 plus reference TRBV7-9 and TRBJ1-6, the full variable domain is DTGVSQNPRHKITKRGQNVTFRCDPISEHNRLYWYRQTLGQGPEFLTYFQNEAQLEKSRLLSDRFSAERPKGSFSTLEIQRTEQGDSAMYLCASSLFAGFWWSPLHFGNGTRLTVT.

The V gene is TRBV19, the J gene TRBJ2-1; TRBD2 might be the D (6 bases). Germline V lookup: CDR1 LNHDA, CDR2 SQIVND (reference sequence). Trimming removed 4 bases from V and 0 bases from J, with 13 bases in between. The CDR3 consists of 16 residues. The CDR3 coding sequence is TGTGCCAGTAGTACCAAGCGGGCGGACTCCTACAATGAGCAGTTCTTC. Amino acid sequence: CASSTKRADSYNEQFF.

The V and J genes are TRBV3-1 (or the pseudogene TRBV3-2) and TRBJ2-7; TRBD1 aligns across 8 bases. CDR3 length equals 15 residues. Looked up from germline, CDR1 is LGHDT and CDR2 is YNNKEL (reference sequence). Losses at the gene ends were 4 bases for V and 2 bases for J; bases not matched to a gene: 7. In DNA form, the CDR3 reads TGTGCCAGCAGCCCGAGGGACAGGATGACCTACGAGCAGTACTTC. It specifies CASSPRDRMTYEQYF.

CDR3 sequence reads: CASEADTEAFF. CDR3 coding DNA: TGTGCCAGCGAAGCCGACACTGAAGCTTTCTTT. This rearrangement joins TRBV6-5 to TRBJ1-1; D is uncertain. Per the germline V gene, CDR1 is MNHEY and CDR2 is SVGAGI. The CDR3 consists of 11 residues. The germline V and J ends were trimmed by 8 bases and 3 bases, with 7 bases remaining between them.

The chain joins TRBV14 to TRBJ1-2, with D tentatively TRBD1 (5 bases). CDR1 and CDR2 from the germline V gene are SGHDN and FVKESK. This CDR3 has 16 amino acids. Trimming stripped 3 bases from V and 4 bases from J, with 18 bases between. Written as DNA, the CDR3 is TGTGCCAGCAGCCAGCAAGTTGGGGGGAATCTCTATGGCTACACCTTC. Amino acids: CASSQQVGGNLYGYTF.

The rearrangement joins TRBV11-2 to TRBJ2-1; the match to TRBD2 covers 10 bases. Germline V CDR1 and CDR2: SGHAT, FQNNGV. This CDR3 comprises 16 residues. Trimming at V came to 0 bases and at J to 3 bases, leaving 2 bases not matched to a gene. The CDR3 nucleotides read TGTGCCAGCAGCTTAGATTTAGCGGGAGGCTACAATGAGCAGTTCTTC. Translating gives CASSLDLAGGYNEQFF.

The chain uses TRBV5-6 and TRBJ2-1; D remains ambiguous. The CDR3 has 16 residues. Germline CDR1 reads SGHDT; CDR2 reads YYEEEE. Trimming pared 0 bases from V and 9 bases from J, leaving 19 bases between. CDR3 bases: TGTGCCAGCAGCTTGGCCCTCAACGAGGTCGGTGGTGAGCAGTTCTTC. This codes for CASSLALNEVGGEQFF.

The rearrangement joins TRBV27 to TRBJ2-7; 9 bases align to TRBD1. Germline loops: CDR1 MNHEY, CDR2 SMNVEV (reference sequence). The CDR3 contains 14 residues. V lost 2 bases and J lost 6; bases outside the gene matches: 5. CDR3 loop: CASSLGDRDREQYF. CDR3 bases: TGTGCCAGCAGTTTAGGGGACAGGGATCGCGAGCAGTACTTC.

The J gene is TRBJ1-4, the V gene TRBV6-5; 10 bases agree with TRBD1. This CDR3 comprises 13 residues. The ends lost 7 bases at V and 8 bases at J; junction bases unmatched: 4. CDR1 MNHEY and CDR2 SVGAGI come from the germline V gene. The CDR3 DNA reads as TGTGCCAGCACCAGGGACAGGGGAGAAAAACTGTTTTTT. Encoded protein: CASTRDRGEKLFF.

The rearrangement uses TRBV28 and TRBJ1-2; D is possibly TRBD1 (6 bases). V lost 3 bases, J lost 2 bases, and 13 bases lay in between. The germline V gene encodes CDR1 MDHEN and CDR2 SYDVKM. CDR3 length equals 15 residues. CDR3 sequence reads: CASSLGAGRNYGYTF. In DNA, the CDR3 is TGTGCCAGCAGTTTGGGGGCAGGACGGAACTATGGCTACACCTTC.

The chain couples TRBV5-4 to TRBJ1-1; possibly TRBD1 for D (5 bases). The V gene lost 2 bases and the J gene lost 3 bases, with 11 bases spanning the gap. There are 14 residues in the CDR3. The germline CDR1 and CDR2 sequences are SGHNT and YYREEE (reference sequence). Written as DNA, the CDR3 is TGTGCCAGCAGCTTATCTCTCAGGGACACTGAAGCTTTCTTT. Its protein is CASSLSLRDTEAFF.

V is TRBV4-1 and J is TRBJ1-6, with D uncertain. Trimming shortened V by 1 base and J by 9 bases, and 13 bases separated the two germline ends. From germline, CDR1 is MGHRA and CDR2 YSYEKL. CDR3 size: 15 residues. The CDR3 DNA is TGCGCCAGCAGCCAAGTGGCCGGTCCGGGTTCACCCCTCCACTTT. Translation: CASSQVAGPGSPLHF.

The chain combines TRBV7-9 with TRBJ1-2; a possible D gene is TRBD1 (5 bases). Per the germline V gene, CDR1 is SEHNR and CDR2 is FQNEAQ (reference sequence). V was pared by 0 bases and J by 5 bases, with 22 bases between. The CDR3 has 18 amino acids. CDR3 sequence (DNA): TGTGCCAGCAGCTTAGCCCTTCTCCCCGCGGGACCGGGATATGGCTACACCTTC. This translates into CASSLALLPAGPGYGYTF.

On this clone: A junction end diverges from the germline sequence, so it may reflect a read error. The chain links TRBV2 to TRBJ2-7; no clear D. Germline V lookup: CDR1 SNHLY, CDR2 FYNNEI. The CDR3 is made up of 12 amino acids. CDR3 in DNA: TGTGCCAGCAGTGAAGCGTTAGGCAGCCTGCGGTTC. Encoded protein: CASSEALGSLRF.

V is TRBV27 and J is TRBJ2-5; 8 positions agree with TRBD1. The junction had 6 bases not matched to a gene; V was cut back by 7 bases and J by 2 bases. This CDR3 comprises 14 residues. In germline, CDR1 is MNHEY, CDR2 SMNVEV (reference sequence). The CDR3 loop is CASKGQGSQETQYF. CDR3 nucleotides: TGTGCCAGCAAAGGACAGGGTTCTCAAGAGACCCAGTACTTC.

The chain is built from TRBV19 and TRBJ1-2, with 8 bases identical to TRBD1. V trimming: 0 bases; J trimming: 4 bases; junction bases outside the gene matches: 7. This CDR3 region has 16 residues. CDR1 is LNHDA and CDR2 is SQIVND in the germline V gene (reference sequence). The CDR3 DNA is TGTGCCAGTAGTATAGAAGGCAGGGGGCACGGCTATGGCTACACCTTC. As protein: CASSIEGRGHGYGYTF. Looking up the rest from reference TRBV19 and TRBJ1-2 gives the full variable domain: DGGITQSPKYLFRKEGQNVTLSCEQNLNHDAMYWYRQDPGQGLRLIYYSQIVNDFQKGDIAEGYSVSREKKESFPLTVTSAQKNPTAFYLCASSIEGRGHGYGYTFGSGTRLTVV.

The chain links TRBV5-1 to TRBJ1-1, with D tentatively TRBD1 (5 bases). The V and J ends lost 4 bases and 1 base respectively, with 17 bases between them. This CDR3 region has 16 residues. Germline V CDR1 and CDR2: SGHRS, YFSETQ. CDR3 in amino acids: CASSPDSPMGNTEAFF. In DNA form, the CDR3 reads TGCGCCAGCAGCCCCGACAGTCCTATGGGGAACACTGAAGCTTTCTTT.

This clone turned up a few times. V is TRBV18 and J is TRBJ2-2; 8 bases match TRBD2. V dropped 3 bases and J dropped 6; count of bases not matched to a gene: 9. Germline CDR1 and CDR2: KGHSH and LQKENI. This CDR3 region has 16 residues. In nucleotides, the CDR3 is TGTGCCAGCTCACCCCTAAGCGGGGGCTTGGCCGGGGAGCTGTTTTTT. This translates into CASSPLSGGLAGELFF. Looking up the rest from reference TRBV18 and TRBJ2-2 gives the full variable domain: NAGVMQNPRHLVRRRGQEARLRCSPMKGHSHVYWYRQLPEEGLKFMVYLQKENIIDESGMPKERFSAEFPKEGPSILRIQQVVRGDSAAYFCASSPLSGGLAGELFFGEGSRLTVL.

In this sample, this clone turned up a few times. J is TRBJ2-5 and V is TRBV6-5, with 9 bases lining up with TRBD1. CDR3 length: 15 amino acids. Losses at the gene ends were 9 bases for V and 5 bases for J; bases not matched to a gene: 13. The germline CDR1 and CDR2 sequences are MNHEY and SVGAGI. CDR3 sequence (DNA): TGTGCCAGTTCCGGACAGGGGATGGGAGGGGAGACCCAGTACTTC. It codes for CASSGQGMGGETQYF.

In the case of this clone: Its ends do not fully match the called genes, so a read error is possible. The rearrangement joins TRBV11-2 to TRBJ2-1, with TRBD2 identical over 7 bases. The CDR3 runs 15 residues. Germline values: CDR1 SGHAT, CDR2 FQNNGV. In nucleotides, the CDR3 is TGTGCCAGCAGCCACCCCGTGAGCGGGAACAACGAGCAGTTCTTC. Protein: CASSHPVSGNNEQFF.

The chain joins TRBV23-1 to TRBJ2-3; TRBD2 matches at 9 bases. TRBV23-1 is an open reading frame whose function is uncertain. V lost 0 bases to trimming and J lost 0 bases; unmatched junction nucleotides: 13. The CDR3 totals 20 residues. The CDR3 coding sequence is TGCGCCAGCAGTCAATCTAGCTCTAGCGGGACAAAAGCTAGCACAGATACGCAGTATTTT. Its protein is CASSQSSSSGTKASTDTQYF.

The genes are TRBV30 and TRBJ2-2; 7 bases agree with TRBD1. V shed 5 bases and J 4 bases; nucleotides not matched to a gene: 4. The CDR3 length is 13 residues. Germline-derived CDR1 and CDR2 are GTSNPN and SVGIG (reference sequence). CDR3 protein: CAWDRTGTGELFF. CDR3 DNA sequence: TGTGCCTGGGATAGGACAGGCACCGGGGAGCTGTTTTTT.

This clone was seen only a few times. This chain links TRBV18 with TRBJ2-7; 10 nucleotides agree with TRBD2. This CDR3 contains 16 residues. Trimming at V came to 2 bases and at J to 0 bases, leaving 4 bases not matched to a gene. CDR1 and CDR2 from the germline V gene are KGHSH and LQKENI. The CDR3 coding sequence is TGTGCCAGCTCACCAAAGCTAGCGGGAGCCTCCTACGAGCAGTACTTC. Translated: CASSPKLAGASYEQYF. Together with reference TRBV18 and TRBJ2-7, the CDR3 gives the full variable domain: NAGVMQNPRHLVRRRGQEARLRCSPMKGHSHVYWYRQLPEEGLKFMVYLQKENIIDESGMPKERFSAEFPKEGPSILRIQQVVRGDSAAYFCASSPKLAGASYEQYFGPGTRLTVT.

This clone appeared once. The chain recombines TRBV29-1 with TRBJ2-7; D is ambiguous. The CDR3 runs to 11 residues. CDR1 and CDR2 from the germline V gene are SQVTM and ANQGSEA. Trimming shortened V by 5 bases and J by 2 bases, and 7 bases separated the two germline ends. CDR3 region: CSVQEPYEQYF. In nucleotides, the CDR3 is TGCAGCGTTCAGGAACCCTACGAGCAGTACTTC.

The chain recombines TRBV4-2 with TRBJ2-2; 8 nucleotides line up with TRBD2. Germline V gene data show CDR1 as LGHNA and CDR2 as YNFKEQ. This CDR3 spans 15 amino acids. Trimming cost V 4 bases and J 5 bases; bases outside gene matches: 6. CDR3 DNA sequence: TGTGCCAGCAGCCCGGGAGGGGCGGAGACCGGGGAGCTGTTTTTT. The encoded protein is CASSPGGAETGELFF.

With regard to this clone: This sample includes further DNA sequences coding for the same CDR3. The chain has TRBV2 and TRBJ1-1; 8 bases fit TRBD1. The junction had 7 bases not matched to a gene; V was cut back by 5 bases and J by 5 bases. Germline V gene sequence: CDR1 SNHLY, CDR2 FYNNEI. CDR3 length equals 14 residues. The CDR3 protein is CASSRQGARTEAFF. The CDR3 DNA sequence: TGTGCCAGCAGTAGGCAGGGGGCTCGGACTGAAGCTTTCTTT. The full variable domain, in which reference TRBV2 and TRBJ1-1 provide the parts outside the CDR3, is EPEVTQTPSHQVTQMGQEVILRCVPISNHLYFYWYRQILGQKVEFLVSFYNNEISEKSEIFDDQFSVERPDGSNFTLKIRSTKLEDSAMYFCASSRQGARTEAFFGQGTRLTVV.

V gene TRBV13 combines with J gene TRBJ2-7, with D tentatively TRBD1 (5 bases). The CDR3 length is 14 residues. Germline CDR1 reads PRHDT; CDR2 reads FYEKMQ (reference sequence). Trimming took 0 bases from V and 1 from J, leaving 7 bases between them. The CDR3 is CASSLGPGSYEQYF. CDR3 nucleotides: TGTGCCAGCAGCTTAGGGCCAGGGTCCTACGAGCAGTACTTC.

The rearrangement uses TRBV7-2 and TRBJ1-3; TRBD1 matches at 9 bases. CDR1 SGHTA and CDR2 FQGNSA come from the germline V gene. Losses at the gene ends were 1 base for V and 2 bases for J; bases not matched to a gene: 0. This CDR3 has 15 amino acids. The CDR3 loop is CASSLGQGAGNTIYF. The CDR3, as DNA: TGTGCCAGCAGCTTAGGACAGGGGGCTGGAAACACCATATATTTT.

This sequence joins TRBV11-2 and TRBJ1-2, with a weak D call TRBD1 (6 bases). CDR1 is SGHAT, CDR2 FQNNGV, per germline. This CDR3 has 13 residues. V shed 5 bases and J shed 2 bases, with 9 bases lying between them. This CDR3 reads CASSLRGNYGYTF. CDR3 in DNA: TGTGCCAGCAGCCTTAGGGGGAACTATGGCTACACCTTC.

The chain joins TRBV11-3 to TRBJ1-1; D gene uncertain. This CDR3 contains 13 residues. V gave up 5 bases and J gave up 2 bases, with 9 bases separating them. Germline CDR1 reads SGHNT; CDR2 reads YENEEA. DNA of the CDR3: TGTGCCAGCAGCGCTCACATAAACACTGAAGCTTTCTTT. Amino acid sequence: CASSAHINTEAFF.